This TCR beta chain originates from a study of patients and donors after allogeneic stem cell transplantation. The CDR3 extends over 12 amino acids. Trimming cost V 5 bases and J 8 bases, with 12 bases left between them. Germline loops: CDR1 SGHVS, CDR2 FQNEAQ. MiXCR, run by TCRdb on the RT-PCR reads, gives a single entry per CDR3 protein. Of some 960,000 distinct CDR3 sequences in the sample, more than 15% were seen once. The V call is TRBV7-8, the J call TRBJ1-1; no firm D call. Input material: blood, either unsorted or a sorted T cell fraction (not recorded which). The clonotype was recovered from a human donor who was either an allogeneic HSCT recipient or a stem cell or donor lymphocyte infusion donor (not recorded which). It is not recorded whose cells these are; they may come from a transplant donor. The CDR3 loop is CASSEVTPEAFF. CDR3 bases: TGTGCCAGCAGCGAGGTCACTCCAGAAGCTTTCTTT.